This TCR beta chain was recorded in a study of beta chain features in type 1 diabetes. The study's findings and limits: Among patients, naive, central memory and Treg TCRB repertoires appeared more similar than among healthy donors. Researchers report that Type 1 diabetes patients had moderately but significantly shorter TCRB CDR3s across all four CD4+ subsets.

V gave up 2 bases and J gave up 2 bases, with 4 bases separating them. Germline V CDR1 and CDR2: GTSNPN, SVGIG (reference sequence). The CDR3 contains 13 residues. By way of CD45RO/CCR7/CD25/CD127/CD95/CD27, the CD4+ regulatory, stem cell-like memory, central memory and naive cells were sorted. Expressed TCRB transcripts were sequenced because the entire RNA isolate underwent reverse transcription. Here immunoSEQ multiplex PCR was the method, and the copy in TCRdb shows in-frame clones only, minus some. The repertoire has about 160,000 clones, just over 9% of them found once; the top ten carry approximately 2.3%. This clone has just a few counts. Its antigen remains unknown.

The TCR was taken from a woman between 18 and 29 years old in good health. The chain links TRBV30 to TRBJ2-6; D unresolved. What was sequenced was central memory CD4+ T cells from blood. CDR3 protein: CAWSSAGANVLTF. The CDR3 DNA sequence: TGTGCCTGGAGTTCGGCTGGGGCCAACGTCCTGACTTTC.